These 18 T cell receptor beta chains were sequenced from one sample in a study of monozygotic twins with inflammatory bowel disease. No DNA is given; TCRdb re-called the 5' RACE reads and lists each CDR3 protein once. The sample's table shows approximately 200,000 distinct CDR3 sequences. Source material: blood. These receptors were obtained from a human donor with ulcerative colitis or Crohn's disease, or a healthy co-twin of an affected twin (not recorded which).

V usage is TRBV18 and J usage is TRBJ2-7; TCRdb picks TRBD2, but there is no DNA to check that call. This CDR3 contains 15 residues. Per germline, CDR1 KGHSH and CDR2 LQKENI. CDR3: CASSPGAENYREQYF.

This chain uses TRBV19 with TRBJ2-3; no DNA is available, so the TRBD2 call from TCRdb remains unchecked. Germline CDR1 reads LNHDA; CDR2 reads SQIVND (reference sequence). This CDR3 has 16 residues. The CDR3 sequence is CASSLNAGGRADTQYF.

The chain joins TRBV5-8 to TRBJ2-7. Germline lookup yields CDR1 SGHTS and CDR2 YDEGEE. The CDR3 length is 15 residues. The chain's CDR3 is CASSLDWESFNEQYF. The full variable domain, with the rest looked up from reference TRBV5-8 and TRBJ2-7, is EAGVTQSPTHLIKTRGQQATLRCSPISGHTSVYWYQQALGLGLQFLLWYDEGEERNRGNFPPRFSGRQFPNYSSELNVNALELEDSALYLCASSLDWESFNEQYFGPGTRLTVT.

This chain uses TRBV7-2 with TRBJ2-7; TCRdb returns TRBD1, unconfirmable since there is no DNA. CDR1 SGHTA and CDR2 FQGNSA come from the germline V gene. The CDR3 loop spans 14 amino acids. The CDR3 here is CASSIDRVFDEQYF.

The chain uses TRBV4-1 and TRBJ1-1; the TCRdb call, TRBD1, lacks DNA for checking. The V gene's germline CDR1 is MGHRA and CDR2 YSYEKL. The CDR3 is 17 residues long. CDR3 protein: CASSQVVTGEWNTEAFF.

The rearrangement links TRBV29-1 to TRBJ2-2; TCRdb's D gene call, TRBD1, goes unchecked for lack of DNA. Germline V gives CDR1 SQVTM, CDR2 ANQGSEA. The CDR3 is made up of 14 amino acids. The CDR3 sequence: CSGLGTENTGELFF.

The chain has TRBV29-1 and TRBJ1-3; TCRdb's assignment of TRBD1 cannot be checked, as there is no DNA. The CDR3 sequence is 15 residues long. CDR1 and CDR2 from the germline V gene are SQVTM and ANQGSEA. CDR3: CSVSHRGDSGNTIYF.

The rearrangement links TRBV7-3 to TRBJ2-7; TCRdb's D call of TRBD1 is untestable without DNA. This CDR3 region has 13 residues. Germline V gene sequence: CDR1 SGHTA, CDR2 FQGTGA. This CDR3 reads CASSLGGAGEQYF.

V is TRBV7-6 and J is TRBJ1-1; TCRdb selects TRBD1, and the lack of DNA leaves this call unchecked. Germline CDR1 reads SGHVS; CDR2 reads FNYEAQ. The CDR3 contains 15 residues. The CDR3 loop reads CASSLAAQGTTEAFF.

This chain links TRBV4-2 with TRBJ2-2; without DNA, the TCRdb call of TRBD2 cannot be checked. The V gene's germline CDR1 is LGHNA and CDR2 YNFKEQ. The CDR3 is 15 residues long. CDR3 loop: CASSHIKAGAGELFF.

This chain uses TRBV12-3 or TRBV12-4 with TRBJ2-2; absent DNA, TCRdb's TRBD2 call cannot be checked. The CDR3 covers 16 residues. The CDR3 is CASSNQLRPMGGELFF.

The V call is TRBV29-1, the J call TRBJ2-2; TCRdb's D call of TRBD1 is untestable without DNA. The CDR3 covers 14 residues. Germline CDR1 is SQVTM and CDR2 is ANQGSEA. CDR3: CSVDAGQNTGELFF.

The chain couples TRBV15 to TRBJ2-1; no DNA is available, so the TRBD2 call from TCRdb remains unchecked. CDR1 and CDR2 (germline): LNHNV, YYDKDF (reference sequence). The CDR3 is 15 amino acids. CDR3 loop: CATSREQSTPNEQFF.

The chain links TRBV2 to TRBJ2-7. From germline, CDR1 is SNHLY and CDR2 FYNNEI. CDR3 length: 13 residues. The CDR3 protein is CASSEPISYEQYF.

This chain links TRBV3-1 with TRBJ2-7. The CDR3 is made up of 14 amino acids. Germline loops: CDR1 LGHDT, CDR2 YNNKEL (reference sequence). CDR3 amino acids: CASSLAGGFYEQYF.

The chain recombines TRBV5-1 with TRBJ2-1; TCRdb calls TRBD1, which cannot be checked without DNA. CDR3 length equals 15 residues. Germline V CDR1 and CDR2: SGHRS, YFSETQ. CDR3 loop: CASSLRGGGVHEQFF.

The gene calls are TRBV15 and TRBJ2-1; the D call from TCRdb, TRBD2, cannot be confirmed without DNA. Germline-derived CDR1 and CDR2 are LNHNV and YYDKDF (reference sequence). CDR3 length: 15 residues. This CDR3 reads CATSPGTSSYNEQFF.

The V call is TRBV12-3 or TRBV12-4, the J call TRBJ2-2. The CDR3 length is 11 residues. CDR3 amino acids: CASSWGGELFF.